One and the same sample provided the 5 T cell receptor beta chains below, sequenced in a study of CD8 T cells in Susac syndrome. Reverse transcription of roughly 0.45 to 1 ug RNA was performed with random hexamers. One entry per CDR3 protein results from TCRdb running MiXCR on the immunoSEQ multiplex PCR reads. The table lists about 150,000 distinct CDR3 sequences, around 95% of them singletons. Specimen: CD8+ T cells from PBMCs. These receptors came from a human donor with multiple sclerosis.

The gene calls are TRBV9 and TRBJ1-1; no clear D. Trimming took off 0 bases at V and 3 bases at J, with 9 bases between the two ends. From germline, CDR1 is SGDLS and CDR2 YYNGEE. This CDR3 has 14 amino acids. The CDR3 loop is CASSVEGLDTEAFF. The CDR3 nucleotides read TGTGCCAGCAGCGTAGAGGGCCTGGACACTGAAGCTTTCTTT. Full variable domain (outside the CDR3, taken from reference TRBV9 and TRBJ1-1): DSGVTQTPKHLITATGQRVTLRCSPRSGDLSVYWYQQSLDQGLQFLIQYYNGEERAKGNILERFSAQQFPDLHSELNLSSLELGDSALYFCASSVEGLDTEAFFGQGTRLTVV.

The V call is TRBV14, the J call TRBJ2-3, with 12 nucleotides matching TRBD1. The germline CDR1 and CDR2 sequences are SGHDN and FVKESK. The length of the CDR3 is 15 residues. The junction had 7 bases not matched to a gene; V was cut back by 8 bases and J by 4 bases. The CDR3 here is CASQRDRGRADTQYF. CDR3 bases: TGTGCCAGCCAACGGGACAGGGGGCGAGCAGATACGCAGTATTTT.

The chain is built from TRBV15 and TRBJ2-4; 9 bases agree with TRBD2. The V and J ends lost 5 bases and 3 bases, in that order; junction bases with no gene match: 8. In germline, CDR1 is LNHNV, CDR2 YYDKDF (reference sequence). The CDR3 has 16 amino acids. The DNA of the CDR3 is TGTGCCACCAGCGATGGGCGGGGGGGCGGCAAAAACATTCAGTACTTC. Its protein product is CATSDGRGGGKNIQYF. The whole variable domain, remainder taken from reference TRBV15 and TRBJ2-4, is DAMVIQNPRYQVTQFGKPVTLSCSQTLNHNVMYWYQQKSSQAPKLLFHYYDKDFNNEADTPDNFQSRRPNTSFCFLDIRSPGLGDTAMYLCATSDGRGGGKNIQYFGAGTRLSVL.

This chain links TRBV18 with TRBJ1-2; D call uncertain. V was pared by 3 bases and J by 3 bases, with 20 bases between. The CDR3 is 17 amino acids. Germline values: CDR1 KGHSH, CDR2 LQKENI. The CDR3 reads CASSPAGLGSMDYGYTF. In DNA form, the CDR3 reads TGTGCCAGCTCACCGGCCGGGCTCGGGAGTATGGACTATGGCTACACCTTC.

The chain joins TRBV7-9 to TRBJ2-5; 10 bases match TRBD2. Germline CDR1 is SEHNR and CDR2 is FQNEAQ (reference sequence). CDR3 length: 16 amino acids. V shed 5 bases, J shed 1 base, and the junction held 7 bases outside the gene matches. CDR3 DNA: TGTGCCAGCAGCCCCCGGACTAGCGGCATCCAAGAGACCCAGTACTTC. Amino acid sequence: CASSPRTSGIQETQYF.